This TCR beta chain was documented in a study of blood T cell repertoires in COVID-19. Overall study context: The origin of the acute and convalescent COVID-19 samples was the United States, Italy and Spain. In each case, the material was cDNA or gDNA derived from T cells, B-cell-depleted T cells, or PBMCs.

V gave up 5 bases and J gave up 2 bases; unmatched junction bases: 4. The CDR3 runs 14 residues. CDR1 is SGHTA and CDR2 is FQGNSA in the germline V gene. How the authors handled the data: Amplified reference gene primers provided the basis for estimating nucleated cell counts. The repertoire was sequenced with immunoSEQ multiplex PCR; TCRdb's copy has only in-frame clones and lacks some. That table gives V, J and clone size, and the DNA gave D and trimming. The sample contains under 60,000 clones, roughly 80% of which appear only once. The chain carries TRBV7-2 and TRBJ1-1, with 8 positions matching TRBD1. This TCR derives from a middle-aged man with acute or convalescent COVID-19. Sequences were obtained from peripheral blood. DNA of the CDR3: TGTGCCAGCAGCCGGGACAGGAGAAACACTGAAGCTTTCTTT. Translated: CASSRDRRNTEAFF.